This T cell receptor beta chain was recovered during a study of T cell repertoires in cytomegalovirus infection. Turning to the study itself: The public TCR beta signatures pointed to both CMV infection and matching HLA type.

This clonotype was recorded many times. From the reads, TCRdb called clonotypes with MiXCR, one entry per CDR3 protein. The table has hundreds of thousands of distinct CDR3 sequences, around 11% seen once. After removal of 0 bases from V and 2 bases from J, the junction contained 9 bases not matched to a gene. The length of the CDR3 is 18 residues. Germline V gives CDR1 MDHEN, CDR2 SYDVKM. This TCR derives from a human donor in good health (CMV status not recorded). Some clones in this sample may be carry-over from other donors' samples. The chain employs TRBV28 and TRBJ1-1, with 10 bases identical to TRBD1. Material for sequencing was PBMCs. In DNA, the CDR3 is TGTGCCAGCAGTTTATGGGGGACAGGGGCCTCACTTAACACTGAAGCTTTCTTT. Translating it yields CASSLWGTGASLNTEAFF.